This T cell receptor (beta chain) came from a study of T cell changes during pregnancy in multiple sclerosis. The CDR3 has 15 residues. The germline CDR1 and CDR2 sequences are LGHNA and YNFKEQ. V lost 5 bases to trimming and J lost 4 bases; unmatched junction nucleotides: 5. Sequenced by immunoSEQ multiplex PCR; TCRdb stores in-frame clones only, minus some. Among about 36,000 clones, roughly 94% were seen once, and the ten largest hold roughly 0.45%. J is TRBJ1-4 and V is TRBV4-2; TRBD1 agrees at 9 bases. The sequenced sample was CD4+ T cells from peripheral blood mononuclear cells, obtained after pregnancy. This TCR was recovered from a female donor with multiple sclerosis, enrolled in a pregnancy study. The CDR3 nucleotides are TGTGCCAGCAGCTATCCGGGACAGGGTAATGAAAAACTGTTTTTT. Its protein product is CASSYPGQGNEKLFF.